This TCR beta chain appears in the sequencing data of a study of Graves' ophthalmopathy and Graves' hyperthyroidism. Study-wide findings and caveats: Blood was where most expanded thyroid clonotypes above 0.001 frequency also turned up.

The study excluded patients with other autoimmune diseases, uncontrolled infections, pregnancy or lactation. Amplification of the TCR beta CDR3 regions used RNA transcripts (as template). Second-round multiplex PCR came after a first-round RT-PCR that employed HTBI primers. TCRdb analysed the multiplex PCR reads with MiXCR anew, one entry per CDR3 protein. The data contain some 380,000 distinct CDR3 sequences, 15% of them seen just once; the ten biggest clones take up 7%. About this clonotype: Its antigen is not known.

V dropped 3 bases and J dropped 5; count of bases not matched to a gene: 4. CDR3 length: 13 amino acids. Looked up from germline, CDR1 is KGHSH and CDR2 is LQKENI. Sequencing was performed on peripheral blood. This sequence originates from a woman between 18 and 29 years old with stable Graves' hyperthyroidism. The gene calls are TRBV18 and TRBJ2-7, with TRBD1 identical over 7 bases. The CDR3 loop is CASSPGTEDEQYF. CDR3 sequence (DNA): TGTGCCAGCTCACCCGGGACAGAGGACGAGCAGTACTTC.